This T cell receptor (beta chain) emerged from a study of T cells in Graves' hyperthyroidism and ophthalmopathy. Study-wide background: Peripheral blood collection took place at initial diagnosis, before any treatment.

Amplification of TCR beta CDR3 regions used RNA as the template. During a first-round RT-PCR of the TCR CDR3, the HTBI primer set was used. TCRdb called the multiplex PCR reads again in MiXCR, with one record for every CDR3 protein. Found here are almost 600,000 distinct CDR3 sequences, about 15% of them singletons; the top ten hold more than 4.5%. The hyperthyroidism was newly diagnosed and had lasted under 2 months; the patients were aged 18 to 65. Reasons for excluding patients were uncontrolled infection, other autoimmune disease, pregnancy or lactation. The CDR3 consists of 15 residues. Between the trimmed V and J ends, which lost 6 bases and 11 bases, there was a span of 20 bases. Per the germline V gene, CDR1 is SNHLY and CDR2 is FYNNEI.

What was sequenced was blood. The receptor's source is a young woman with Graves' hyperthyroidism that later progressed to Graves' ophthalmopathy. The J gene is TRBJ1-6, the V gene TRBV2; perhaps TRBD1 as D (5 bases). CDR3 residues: CASRALATAHAPLHF. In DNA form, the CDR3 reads TGTGCCAGCAGAGCACTGGCGACAGCTCATGCACCCCTCCACTTT.